These T cell receptor beta chains were read from a single sample in a study of monozygotic twins with inflammatory bowel disease. From the 5' RACE reads, TCRdb lists one entry per CDR3 protein and no DNA. The table lists roughly 100,000 distinct CDR3 sequences, with about 2% in the top ten. Material: blood. The receptors shown here come from a human donor with ulcerative colitis or Crohn's disease, or a healthy co-twin of an affected twin (not recorded which). Both conserved end residues are part of each CDR3.

V	J	CDR3
TRBV28	TRBJ2-7	CASTLWGSHEQYF
TRBV20-1	TRBJ1-2	CSAEGTGLNTF
TRBV5-1	TRBJ2-5	CASSLVAGAETQYF
TRBV7-2	TRBJ2-3	CASSLRGALAVDTQYF
TRBV12-3/TRBV12-4	TRBJ2-5	CASSSPAGKETQYF
TRBV7-2	TRBJ2-1	CASSLHGDRGNEQFF
TRBV30	TRBJ2-5	CAWSDGLRVETQYF
TRBV14	TRBJ1-2	CASSRTINYGYTF
TRBV18	TRBJ1-1	CASSPLTRGEAFF
TRBV18	TRBJ2-1	CASSRPGQANNEQFF
TRBV4-1	TRBJ1-6	CASSPGQRHNSPLHF
TRBV3-1	TRBJ2-7	CATGTGYEQYF
TRBV29-1	TRBJ2-5	CSVDGQQETQYF
TRBV7-9	TRBJ1-5	CASSFGTGGNQPQHF
TRBV28	TRBJ2-5	CASSFYGTEETQYF
TRBV12-3/TRBV12-4	TRBJ2-5	CASTRGSDQETQYF
TRBV20-1	TRBJ2-1	CSASQIGRNNEQFF
TRBV12-3/TRBV12-4	TRBJ1-5	CASTKQGGNQPQHF
TRBV11-1	TRBJ1-2	CASSLGMVRDGYTF
TRBV29-1	TRBJ1-1	CSVDGGRGAFF
TRBV20-1	TRBJ2-4	CSARRTELAKNIQYF
TRBV12-3/TRBV12-4	TRBJ2-2	CASRLGETAGELFF
TRBV4-3	TRBJ1-6	CASSLDLYRRANSPLHF
TRBV6-2/TRBV6-3	TRBJ2-1	CASNKAGGFYNEQFF
TRBV7-2	TRBJ2-3	CASSSVWGAGTDTQYF
TRBV7-3	TRBJ2-2	CASSLAVNTGELFF
TRBV18	TRBJ2-4	CASSRPTSGRSKNIQYF
TRBV18	TRBJ1-4	CASSPPAGALRATNEKLFF
TRBV19	TRBJ2-2	CASSIRPNTGELFF
TRBV29-1	TRBJ2-5	CSVDSGGPYQETQYF
TRBV28	TRBJ1-1	CASNGRPNTEAFF